This entry lists 19 T cell receptor beta chains sequenced from one sample in a study of T cell changes during pregnancy in multiple sclerosis (dated by TCRdb to about 2019). Library generation was performed with the immunoSEQ multiplex PCR assay. The table comes from immuneACCESS by way of TCRdb, which keeps in-frame sequences with V and J called. Part of the clones is missing from these tables; in studies checked, under half for an unresolved V gene and the rest for unknown reasons. The sample yields around 110,000 clones; about 90% were counted once. The ten biggest clones cover 1.5% to 2% of the sample. The input for sequencing was peripheral blood, taken after pregnancy. Receptor source: a female donor with multiple sclerosis, enrolled in a pregnancy study.

This chain joins TRBV9 and TRBJ2-3; D call uncertain. The germline V gene has CDR1 SGDLS and CDR2 YYNGEE. The CDR3 runs 13 residues. Trimming removed 0 bases at V and 4 bases at J, with 6 bases between. CDR3 nucleotides: TGTGCCAGCAGCGTAGCGGTGTCAGATACGCAGTATTTT. This codes for CASSVAVSDTQYF.

This sequence joins TRBV11-1 and TRBJ2-6, with D maybe TRBD1 (6 bases). In germline, CDR1 is SGHAT, CDR2 FQDESV (reference sequence). Trimming cost V 6 bases and J 2 bases, with 17 bases left between them. CDR3 length equals 17 residues. The CDR3 DNA follows: TGTGCCAGCAGTCTATTACCCAGGGGAACTGGGGCCAACGTCCTGACTTTC. This codes for CASSLLPRGTGANVLTF.

The rearrangement joins TRBV27 to TRBJ1-2; 10 bases line up with TRBD1. After removal of 6 bases from V and 2 bases from J, the junction contained 9 bases not matched to a gene. There are 16 residues in the CDR3. Germline V CDR1 and CDR2: MNHEY, SMNVEV (reference sequence). CDR3 coding DNA: TGTGCCAGCAGCCCGGACAGGGGGGACACAAACTATGGCTACACCTTC. Amino acid sequence: CASSPDRGDTNYGYTF.

The CDR3 DNA reads TGTGCCAGCAGTCAGGGACTGATCCAAGAGACCCAGTACTTC. This encodes CASSQGLIQETQYF. The gene calls are TRBV7-6 and TRBJ2-5; D is possibly TRBD2 (6 bases). Germline CDR1 SGHVS, CDR2 FNYEAQ. V was trimmed by 6 bases and J by 1 base, leaving 12 bases between them. The CDR3 sequence is 14 residues long.

This chain connects TRBV19 to TRBJ1-1; D call uncertain. CDR1 and CDR2 from the germline V gene are LNHDA and SQIVND (reference sequence). The CDR3 consists of 13 residues. V was pared by 1 base and J by 1 base, with 4 bases between. In DNA, the CDR3 is TGTGCCAGTAGTATAGCGAGGAACACTGAAGCTTTCTTT. It translates to CASSIARNTEAFF. Using reference TRBV19 and TRBJ1-1 for the parts outside the CDR3, the full variable domain is DGGITQSPKYLFRKEGQNVTLSCEQNLNHDAMYWYRQDPGQGLRLIYYSQIVNDFQKGDIAEGYSVSREKKESFPLTVTSAQKNPTAFYLCASSIARNTEAFFGQGTRLTVV.

This rearrangement joins TRBV5-1 to TRBJ2-3, with TRBD2 as a possible D gene (5 bases). With 4 bases removed from V and 0 bases from J, the gap between germline ends came to 18 bases. CDR3 length equals 17 residues. Germline lookup yields CDR1 SGHRS and CDR2 YFSETQ. CDR3 residues: CASSLIKAAPSTDTQYF. CDR3 bases: TGCGCCAGCAGCCTGATAAAAGCGGCACCAAGCACAGATACGCAGTATTTT.

This chain links TRBV13 with TRBJ2-4, with D possibly TRBD2 on 7 matching bases. Germline CDR1 and CDR2: PRHDT and FYEKMQ (reference sequence). The CDR3 length is 16 residues. The V gene lost 5 bases and the J gene lost 5 bases, with 19 bases spanning the gap. CDR3 sequence (DNA): TGTGCCAGCAGCCACGCAGAGGGGAGGGGGGAAAACATTCAGTACTTC. This codes for CASSHAEGRGENIQYF.

This clone was recorded only once. This chain connects TRBV6-1 to TRBJ1-5; D gene ambiguous. Trimming took off 1 base at V and 4 bases at J, with 5 bases between the two ends. Germline CDR1 reads MNHNS; CDR2 reads SASEGT. The CDR3 runs to 13 residues. The CDR3 coding sequence is TGTGCCAGCAGTGAAGAGAGGAATCAGCCCCAGCATTTT. As protein: CASSEERNQPQHF.

The genes are TRBV28 and TRBJ1-4; TRBD1 agrees at 7 bases. The germline V gene encodes CDR1 MDHEN and CDR2 SYDVKM. The V segment lost 4 bases and the J segment 7 bases; nucleotides outside the gene matches: 9. The CDR3 is made up of 15 amino acids. In nucleotides, the CDR3 is TGTGCCAGCAGTTCTTTCCAGGGGGTGGGTGAAAAACTGTTTTTT. Translating gives CASSSFQGVGEKLFF.

The CDR3 coding sequence is TGCGCCAGCAGCCAAGGGCGATCCGCAGGACAGTACGAGCAGTACTTC. This sequence encodes CASSQGRSAGQYEQYF. The rearrangement links TRBV4-1 to TRBJ2-7; a weak D match, TRBD1 (6 bases). CDR3 length equals 16 residues. Trimming left V 1 base short and J 4 bases short, with 17 bases between. Per germline, CDR1 MGHRA and CDR2 YSYEKL.

V gene TRBV5-6 combines with J gene TRBJ2-5, with D maybe TRBD2 (5 bases). Trimming removed 4 bases from V and 5 bases from J, with 21 bases in between. CDR1 and CDR2 (germline): SGHDT, YYEEEE. The CDR3 sequence is 16 residues long. The CDR3 loop is CASSPFPRAIGETQYF. The CDR3 DNA follows: TGTGCCAGCAGCCCGTTCCCGAGGGCTATTGGGGAGACCCAGTACTTC.

The gene calls are TRBV6-1 and TRBJ2-5; D perhaps matches TRBD1 (7 bases). V was pared by 2 bases and J by 5 bases, with 18 bases between. The germline CDR1 and CDR2 sequences are MNHNS and SASEGT. The CDR3 extends over 16 amino acids. The CDR3 reads CASSERGWAGGETQYF. Here the CDR3 DNA reads TGTGCCAGCAGTGAACGGGGGTGGGCAGGGGGGGAGACCCAGTACTTC.

CDR3 coding DNA: TGTGCCAGTAGTATCTCGACAGGGGGCACTAATGAAAAACTGTTTTTT. Protein product: CASSISTGGTNEKLFF. J is TRBJ1-4 and V is TRBV19; 10 nucleotides align to TRBD1. The CDR3 covers 16 residues. Germline assignment: CDR1 LNHDA and CDR2 SQIVND (reference sequence). V shed 3 bases and J 2 bases; nucleotides not matched to a gene: 3.

The rearrangement uses TRBV6-5 and TRBJ2-7; 7 bases map to TRBD2. After removal of 9 bases from V and 0 bases from J, the junction contained 5 bases not matched to a gene. From germline, CDR1 is MNHEY and CDR2 SVGAGI. This CDR3 comprises 13 residues. In DNA, the CDR3 is TGTGCCAGTTTCCGCGGGGGCTCCTACGAGCAGTACTTC. This translates into CASFRGGSYEQYF.

CDR3 coding DNA: TGCGCCAGCAGCCCATTAGGACAGGGGACAAACTATGGCTACACCTTC. Protein: CASSPLGQGTNYGYTF. The chain has TRBV5-1 and TRBJ1-2; 9 positions match TRBD1. Germline V gene sequence: CDR1 SGHRS, CDR2 YFSETQ. V shed 4 bases and J 2 bases; nucleotides not matched to a gene: 9. The CDR3 covers 16 residues.

The rearrangement joins TRBV13 to TRBJ2-5, with D tentatively TRBD1 (6 bases). Germline CDR1 PRHDT, CDR2 FYEKMQ (reference sequence). The CDR3 runs to 16 residues. The V gene lost 4 bases and the J gene lost 5 bases, with 20 bases spanning the gap. CDR3 in DNA: TGTGCCAGCAGCTCGCCGGGAAAACAGGGAATGGAGACCCAGTACTTC. As protein: CASSSPGKQGMETQYF.

The rearrangement uses TRBV28 and TRBJ1-2; no definite D call. Deletions cut 5 bases from V and 8 bases from J, with 15 bases between. The germline V gene encodes CDR1 MDHEN and CDR2 SYDVKM. The CDR3 runs 13 residues. The CDR3 is CASSNTGVRGYTF. DNA of the CDR3: TGTGCCAGCAGTAATACCGGGGTCCGGGGCTACACCTTC.

The gene calls are TRBV9 and TRBJ1-5, with a possible D match to TRBD1 (5 bases). The CDR3 is 16 amino acids. The germline V gene has CDR1 SGDLS and CDR2 YYNGEE. V was trimmed by 1 base and J by 3 bases, leaving 14 bases between them. The CDR3 protein is CASSVSPDSFNQPQHF. The CDR3 DNA reads TGTGCCAGCAGCGTATCCCCAGACAGTTTCAATCAGCCCCAGCATTTT.

The rearrangement joins TRBV9 to TRBJ2-7; D possibly corresponds to TRBD2 (6 bases). The CDR3 is made up of 15 amino acids. Trimming took off 0 bases at V and 2 bases at J, with 12 bases between the two ends. CDR1 is SGDLS, CDR2 YYNGEE, per germline. CDR3 nucleotides: TGTGCCAGCAGCGTAGCCCCGTGGGAGGCCTACGAGCAGTACTTC. Protein sequence: CASSVAPWEAYEQYF.